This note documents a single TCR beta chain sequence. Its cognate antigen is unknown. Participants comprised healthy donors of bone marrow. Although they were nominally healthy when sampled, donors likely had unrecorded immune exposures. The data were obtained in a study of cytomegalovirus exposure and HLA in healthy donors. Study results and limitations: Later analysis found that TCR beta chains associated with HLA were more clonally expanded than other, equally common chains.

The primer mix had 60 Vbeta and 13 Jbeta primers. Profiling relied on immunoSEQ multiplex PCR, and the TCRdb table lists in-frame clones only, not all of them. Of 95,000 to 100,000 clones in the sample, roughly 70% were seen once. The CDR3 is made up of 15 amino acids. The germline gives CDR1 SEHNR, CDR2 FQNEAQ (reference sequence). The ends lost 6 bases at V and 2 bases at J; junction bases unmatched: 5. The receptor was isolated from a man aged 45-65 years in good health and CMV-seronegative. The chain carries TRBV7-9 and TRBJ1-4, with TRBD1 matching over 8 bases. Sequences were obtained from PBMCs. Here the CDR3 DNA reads TGTGCCAGCAGTCCTGGACAGGGCACTAATGAAAAACTGTTTTTT. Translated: CASSPGQGTNEKLFF.